The 2 T cell receptor beta chains below come from one sample, sequenced in a study of regulatory T cells in long-lasting Graves disease. Time point reported: newly diagnosed GD, antithyroid drugs for less than 3 months. After RNA was extracted from PBMCs, the TCR library was made from it. Building of the TCR beta libraries involved iRepertoire HTBI primers and Arm-PCR of CDR3 regions. TCRdb re-derived calls from the multiplex PCR reads in MiXCR, one entry per CDR3 protein. Of some 600,000 distinct CDR3 sequences listed, roughly 16% are singletons. A further study also used this sample, focusing on T cells in Graves' hyperthyroidism and ophthalmopathy.

The source material was peripheral blood mononuclear cells (PBMCs), sampled at new diagnosis, from a patient treated with antithyroid drugs. These receptors were obtained from a man younger than 35 with Graves disease.

This clonotype was seen many times. This sequence joins TRBV5-1 and TRBJ2-3; 8 nucleotides match TRBD2. Germline loops: CDR1 SGHRS, CDR2 YFSETQ. This CDR3 has 16 amino acids. V lost 0 bases, J lost 3 bases, and 6 bases stayed unmatched. CDR3 loop: CASSLVAAGVTDTQYF. The DNA for the CDR3 is TGCGCCAGCAGCTTGGTTGCAGCGGGAGTTACAGATACGCAGTATTTT.

In this sample, this clonotype turned up many times. The chain couples TRBV9 to TRBJ2-3; D not certain. V was shortened by 0 bases and J by 5 bases, with 13 bases between the two germline ends. Germline V gene sequence: CDR1 SGDLS, CDR2 YYNGEE. This CDR3 region has 15 residues. CDR3 bases: TGTGCCAGCAGCGTAGGAGTGGGAATAGGAGATACGCAGTATTTT. Its protein product is CASSVGVGIGDTQYF.